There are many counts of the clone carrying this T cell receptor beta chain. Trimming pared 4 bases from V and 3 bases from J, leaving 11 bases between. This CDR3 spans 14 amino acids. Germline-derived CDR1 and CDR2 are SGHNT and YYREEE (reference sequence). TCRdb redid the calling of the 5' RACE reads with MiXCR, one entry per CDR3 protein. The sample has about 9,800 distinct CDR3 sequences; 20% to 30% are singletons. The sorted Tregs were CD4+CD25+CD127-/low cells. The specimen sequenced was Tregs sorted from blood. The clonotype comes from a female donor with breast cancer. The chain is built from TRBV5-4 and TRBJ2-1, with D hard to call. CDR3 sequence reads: CASSLDGVYNEQFF. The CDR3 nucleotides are TGTGCCAGCAGCCTGGACGGAGTCTACAATGAGCAGTTCTTC.